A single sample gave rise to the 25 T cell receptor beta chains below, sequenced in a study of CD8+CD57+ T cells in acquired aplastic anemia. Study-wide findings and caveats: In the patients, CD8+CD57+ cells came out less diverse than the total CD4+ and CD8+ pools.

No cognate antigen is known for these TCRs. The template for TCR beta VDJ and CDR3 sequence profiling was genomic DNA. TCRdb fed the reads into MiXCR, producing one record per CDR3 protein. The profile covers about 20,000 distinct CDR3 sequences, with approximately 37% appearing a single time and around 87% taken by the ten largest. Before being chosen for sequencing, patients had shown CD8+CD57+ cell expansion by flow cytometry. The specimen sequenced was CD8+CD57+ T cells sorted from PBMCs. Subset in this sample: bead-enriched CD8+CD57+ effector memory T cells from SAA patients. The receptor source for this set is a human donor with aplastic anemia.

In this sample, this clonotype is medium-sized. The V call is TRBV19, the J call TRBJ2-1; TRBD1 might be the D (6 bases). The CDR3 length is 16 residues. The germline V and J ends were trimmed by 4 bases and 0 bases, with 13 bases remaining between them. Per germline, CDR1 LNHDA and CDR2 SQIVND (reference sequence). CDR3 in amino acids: CASSTELGGSYNEQFF. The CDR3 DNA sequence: TGTGCCAGTAGTACGGAGCTAGGGGGCTCCTACAATGAGCAGTTCTTC.

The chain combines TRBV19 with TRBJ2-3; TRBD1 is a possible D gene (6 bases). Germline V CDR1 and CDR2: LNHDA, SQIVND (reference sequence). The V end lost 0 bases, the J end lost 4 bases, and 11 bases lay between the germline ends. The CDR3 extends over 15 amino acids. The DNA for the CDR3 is TGTGCCAGTAGTATAGAGGGCAGGGGTCCAGATACGCAGTATTTT. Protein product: CASSIEGRGPDTQYF.

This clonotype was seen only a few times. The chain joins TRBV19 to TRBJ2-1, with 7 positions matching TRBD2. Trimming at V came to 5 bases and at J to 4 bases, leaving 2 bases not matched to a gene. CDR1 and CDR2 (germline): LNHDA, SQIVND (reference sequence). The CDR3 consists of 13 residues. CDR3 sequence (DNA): TGTGCCAGTAGTTGGGGGGGATACAATGAGCAGTTCTTC. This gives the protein CASSWGGYNEQFF.

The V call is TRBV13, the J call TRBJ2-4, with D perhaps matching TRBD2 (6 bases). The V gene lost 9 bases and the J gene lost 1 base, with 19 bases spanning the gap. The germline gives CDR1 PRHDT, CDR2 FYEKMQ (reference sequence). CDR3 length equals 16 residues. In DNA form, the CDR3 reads TGTGCCAGTTCGGAGGTGGGCGGGGAGGCCAAAAACATTCAGTACTTC. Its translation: CASSEVGGEAKNIQYF.

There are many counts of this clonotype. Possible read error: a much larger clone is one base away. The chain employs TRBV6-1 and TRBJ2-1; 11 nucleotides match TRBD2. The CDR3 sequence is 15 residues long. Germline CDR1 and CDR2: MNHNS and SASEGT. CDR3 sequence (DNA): TGTGCCAGCAGTGGACTAGCGGGGTCGTCCAATGAGCGGTTCTTC. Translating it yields CASSGLAGSSNERFF.

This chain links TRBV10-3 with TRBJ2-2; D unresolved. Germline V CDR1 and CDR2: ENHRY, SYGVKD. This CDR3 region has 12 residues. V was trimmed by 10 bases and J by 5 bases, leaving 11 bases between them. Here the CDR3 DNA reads TGTGCCAGCTGGGGTTTAACCGGGGAGCTGTTTTTT. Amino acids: CASWGLTGELFF.

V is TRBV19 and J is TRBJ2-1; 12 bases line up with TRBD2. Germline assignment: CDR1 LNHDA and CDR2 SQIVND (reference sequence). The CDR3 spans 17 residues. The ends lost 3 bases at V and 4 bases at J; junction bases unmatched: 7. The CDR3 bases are TGTGCCAGTAGTATCCTACTGACTAGCGGGAGATACAATGAGCAGTTCTTC. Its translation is CASSILLTSGRYNEQFF.

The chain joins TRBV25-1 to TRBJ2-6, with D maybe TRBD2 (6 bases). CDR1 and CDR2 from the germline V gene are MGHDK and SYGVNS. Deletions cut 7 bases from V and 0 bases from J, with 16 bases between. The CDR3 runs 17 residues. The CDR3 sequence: CASTTGLGSSGANVLTF. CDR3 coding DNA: TGTGCCAGCACCACAGGACTCGGGAGCTCTGGGGCCAACGTCCTGACTTTC.

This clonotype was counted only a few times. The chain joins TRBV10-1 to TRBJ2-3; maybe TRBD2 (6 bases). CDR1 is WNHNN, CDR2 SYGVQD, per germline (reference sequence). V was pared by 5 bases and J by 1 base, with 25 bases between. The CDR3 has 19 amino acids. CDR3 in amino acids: CASSPGLGKEGGGTDTQYF. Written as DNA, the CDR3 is TGCGCCAGCAGTCCCGGTTTGGGGAAGGAGGGTGGAGGCACAGATACGCAGTATTTT.

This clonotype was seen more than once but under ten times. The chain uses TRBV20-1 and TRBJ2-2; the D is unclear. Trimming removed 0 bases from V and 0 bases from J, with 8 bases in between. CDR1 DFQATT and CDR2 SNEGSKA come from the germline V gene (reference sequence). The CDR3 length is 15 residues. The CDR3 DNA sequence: TGCAGTGCTAGAGACTACTCCGCGAACACCGGGGAGCTGTTTTTT. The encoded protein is CSARDYSANTGELFF.

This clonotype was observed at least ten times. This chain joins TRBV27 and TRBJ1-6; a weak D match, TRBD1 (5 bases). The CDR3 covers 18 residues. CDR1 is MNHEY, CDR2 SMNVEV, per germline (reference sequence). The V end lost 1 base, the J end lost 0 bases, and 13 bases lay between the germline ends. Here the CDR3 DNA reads TGTGCCAGCAGTTTATTGATCGGCAGGGCCTCCTATAATTCACCCCTCCACTTT. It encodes CASSLLIGRASYNSPLHF.

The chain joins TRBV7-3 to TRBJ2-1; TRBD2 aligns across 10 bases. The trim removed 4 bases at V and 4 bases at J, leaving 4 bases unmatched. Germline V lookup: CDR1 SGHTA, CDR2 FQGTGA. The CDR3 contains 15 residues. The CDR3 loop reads CASSSASGGYNEQFF. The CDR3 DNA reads TGTGCCAGCAGCTCCGCTAGCGGGGGATACAATGAGCAGTTCTTC.

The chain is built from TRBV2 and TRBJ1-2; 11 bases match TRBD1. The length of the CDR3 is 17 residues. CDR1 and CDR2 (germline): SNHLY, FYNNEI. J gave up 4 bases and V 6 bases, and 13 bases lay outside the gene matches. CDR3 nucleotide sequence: TGTGCCAGCAGCGTCCCGGGACAGGGGGTATATACCTATGGCTACACCTTC. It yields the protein CASSVPGQGVYTYGYTF.

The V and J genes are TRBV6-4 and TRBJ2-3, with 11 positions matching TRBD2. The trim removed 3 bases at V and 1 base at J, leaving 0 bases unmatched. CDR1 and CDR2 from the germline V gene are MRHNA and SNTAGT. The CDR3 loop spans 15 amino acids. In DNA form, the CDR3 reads TGTGCCAGCAGTGAGGGACTAGCGGGCACAGATACGCAGTATTTT. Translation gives CASSEGLAGTDTQYF.

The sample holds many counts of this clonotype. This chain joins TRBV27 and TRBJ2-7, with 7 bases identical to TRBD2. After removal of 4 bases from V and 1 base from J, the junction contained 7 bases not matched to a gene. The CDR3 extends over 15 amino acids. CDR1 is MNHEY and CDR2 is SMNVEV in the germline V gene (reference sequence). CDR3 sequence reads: CASSSRLASSYEQYF. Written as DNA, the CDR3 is TGTGCCAGCAGTTCAAGACTAGCCAGTTCCTACGAGCAGTACTTC.

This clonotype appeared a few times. The CDR3 region has the DNA TGCAGCGTTGAAGATATCGGTGATACGCAGTATTTT. Protein sequence: CSVEDIGDTQYF. The chain carries TRBV29-1 and TRBJ2-3; D remains ambiguous. The CDR3 contains 12 residues. Trimming shortened V by 0 bases and J by 6 bases, and 7 bases separated the two germline ends. Germline values: CDR1 SQVTM, CDR2 ANQGSEA.

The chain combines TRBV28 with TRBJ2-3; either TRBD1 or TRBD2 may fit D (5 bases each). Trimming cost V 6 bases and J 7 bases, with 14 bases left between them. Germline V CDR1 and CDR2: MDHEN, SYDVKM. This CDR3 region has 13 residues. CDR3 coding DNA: TGTGCCAGCAGCCCGGGGCTAAGGAATACGCAGTATTTT. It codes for CASSPGLRNTQYF.

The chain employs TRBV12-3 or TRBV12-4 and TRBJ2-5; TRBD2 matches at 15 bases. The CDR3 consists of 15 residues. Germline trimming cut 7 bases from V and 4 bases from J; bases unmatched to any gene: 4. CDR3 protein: CASTKGLAGGETQYF. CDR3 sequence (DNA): TGTGCCAGCACCAAGGGACTAGCGGGAGGAGAGACCCAGTACTTC.

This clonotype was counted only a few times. This chain's CDR3 is CASSLGQLQETQYF. The CDR3 DNA reads as TGCGCCAGCAGCTTGGGACAGCTCCAAGAGACCCAGTACTTC. The chain combines TRBV5-1 with TRBJ2-5, with D maybe TRBD1 (5 bases). The CDR3 covers 14 residues. The V and J ends lost 0 bases and 1 base respectively, with 7 bases between them. The germline gives CDR1 SGHRS, CDR2 YFSETQ.

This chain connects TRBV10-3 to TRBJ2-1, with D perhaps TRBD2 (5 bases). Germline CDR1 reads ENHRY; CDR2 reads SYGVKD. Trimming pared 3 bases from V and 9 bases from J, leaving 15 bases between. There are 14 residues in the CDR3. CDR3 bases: TGTGCCATCAGTGACGAGGGCACGGGCGGTGAGCAGTTCTTC. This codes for CAISDEGTGGEQFF.

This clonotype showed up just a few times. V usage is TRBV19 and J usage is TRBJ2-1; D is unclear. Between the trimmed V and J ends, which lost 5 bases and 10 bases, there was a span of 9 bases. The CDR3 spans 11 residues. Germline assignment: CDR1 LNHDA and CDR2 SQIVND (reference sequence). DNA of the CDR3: TGTGCCAGTAGTCCCGGGTGGGAGCAGTTCTTC. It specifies CASSPGWEQFF. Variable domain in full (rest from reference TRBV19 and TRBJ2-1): DGGITQSPKYLFRKEGQNVTLSCEQNLNHDAMYWYRQDPGQGLRLIYYSQIVNDFQKGDIAEGYSVSREKKESFPLTVTSAQKNPTAFYLCASSPGWEQFFGPGTRLTVL.

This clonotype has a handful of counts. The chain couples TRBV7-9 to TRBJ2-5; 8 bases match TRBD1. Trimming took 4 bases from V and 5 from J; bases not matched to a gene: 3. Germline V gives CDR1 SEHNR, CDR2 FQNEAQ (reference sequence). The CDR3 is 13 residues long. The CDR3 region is CASSSGDRETQYF. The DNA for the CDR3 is TGTGCCAGCAGCTCCGGGGACAGGGAGACCCAGTACTTC.

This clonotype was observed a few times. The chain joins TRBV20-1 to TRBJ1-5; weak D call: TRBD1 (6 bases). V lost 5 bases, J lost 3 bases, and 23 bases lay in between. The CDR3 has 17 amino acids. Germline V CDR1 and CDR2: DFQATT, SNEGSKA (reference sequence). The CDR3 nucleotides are TGCAGTGCTTCGTCCCCGGAGCTCCGGGACACCAATCAGCCCCAGCATTTT. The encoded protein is CSASSPELRDTNQPQHF.

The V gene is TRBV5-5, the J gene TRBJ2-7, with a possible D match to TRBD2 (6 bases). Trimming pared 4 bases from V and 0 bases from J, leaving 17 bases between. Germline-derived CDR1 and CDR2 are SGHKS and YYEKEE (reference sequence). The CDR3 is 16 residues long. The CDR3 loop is CASSNPLRGLSYEQYF. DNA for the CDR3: TGTGCCAGCAGCAACCCCTTGCGGGGCCTCTCCTACGAGCAGTACTTC.

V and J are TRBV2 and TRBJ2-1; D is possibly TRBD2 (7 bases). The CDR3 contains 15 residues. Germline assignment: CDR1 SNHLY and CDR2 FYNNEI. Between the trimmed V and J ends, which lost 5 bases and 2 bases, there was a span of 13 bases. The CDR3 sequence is CASSSGGATYNEQFF. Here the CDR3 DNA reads TGTGCCAGCAGTTCTGGGGGGGCTACCTACAATGAGCAGTTCTTC.